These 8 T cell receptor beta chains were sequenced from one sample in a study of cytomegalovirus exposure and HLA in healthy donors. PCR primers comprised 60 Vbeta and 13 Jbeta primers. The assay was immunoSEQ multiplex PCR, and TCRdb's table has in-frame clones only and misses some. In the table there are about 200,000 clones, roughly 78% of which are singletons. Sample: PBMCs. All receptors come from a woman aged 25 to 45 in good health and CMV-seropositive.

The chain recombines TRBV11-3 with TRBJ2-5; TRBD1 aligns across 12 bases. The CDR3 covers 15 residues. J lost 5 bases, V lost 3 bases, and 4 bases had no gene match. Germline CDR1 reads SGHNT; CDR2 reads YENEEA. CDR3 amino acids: CASSFTGQGAETQYF. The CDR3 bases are TGTGCCAGCAGCTTTACGGGACAGGGGGCCGAGACCCAGTACTTC. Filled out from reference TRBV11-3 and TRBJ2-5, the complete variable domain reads EAGVVQSPRYKIIEKKQPVAFWCNPISGHNTLYWYLQNLGQGPELLIRYENEEAVDDSQLPKDRFSAERLKGVDSTLKIQPAELGDSAVYLCASSFTGQGAETQYFGPGTRLLVL.

The CDR3 nucleotides are TGCGCCAGCAGCCAATTCGGACAGGACTTAGGAGAGCAGTACTTC. It translates to CASSQFGQDLGEQYF. The chain combines TRBV4-1 with TRBJ2-7; the match to TRBD1 covers 7 bases. CDR1 and CDR2 (germline): MGHRA, YSYEKL. With 2 bases clipped from V and 7 bases from J, the junction kept 11 bases outside the gene matches. This CDR3 is 15 amino acids long.

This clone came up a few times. The CDR3 spells CASSKGLDETQYF. DNA for the CDR3: TGTGCCAGCAGCAAGGGACTAGATGAGACCCAGTACTTC. The J gene is TRBJ2-5, the V gene TRBV7-9; 8 nucleotides match TRBD2. Germline V gene data show CDR1 as SEHNR and CDR2 as FQNEAQ (reference sequence). J was trimmed by 5 bases and V by 5 bases; bases with no gene match: 4. This CDR3 region has 13 residues.

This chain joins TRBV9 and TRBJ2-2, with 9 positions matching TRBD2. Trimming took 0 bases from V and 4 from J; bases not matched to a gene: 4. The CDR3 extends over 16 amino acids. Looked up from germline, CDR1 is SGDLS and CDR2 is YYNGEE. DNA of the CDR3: TGTGCCAGCAGCGTAGTAGCGGGAGTGGGCACCGGGGAGCTGTTTTTT. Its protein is CASSVVAGVGTGELFF.

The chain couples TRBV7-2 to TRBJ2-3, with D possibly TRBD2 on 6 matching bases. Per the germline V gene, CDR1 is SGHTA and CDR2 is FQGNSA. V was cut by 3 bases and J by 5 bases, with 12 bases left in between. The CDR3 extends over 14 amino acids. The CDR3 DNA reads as TGTGCCAGCAGCTTCGCTAGCGCCAAAGATACGCAGTATTTT. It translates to CASSFASAKDTQYF.

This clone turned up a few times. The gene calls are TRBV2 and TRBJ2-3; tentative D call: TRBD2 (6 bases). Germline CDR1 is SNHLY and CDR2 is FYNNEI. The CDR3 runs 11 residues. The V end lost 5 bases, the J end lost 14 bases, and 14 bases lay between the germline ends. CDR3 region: CASSRDSPRYF. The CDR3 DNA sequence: TGTGCCAGCAGTCGGGACTCCCCCCGGTATTTT. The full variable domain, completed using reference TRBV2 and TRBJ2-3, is EPEVTQTPSHQVTQMGQEVILRCVPISNHLYFYWYRQILGQKVEFLVSFYNNEISEKSEIFDDQFSVERPDGSNFTLKIRSTKLEDSAMYFCASSRDSPRYFGPGTRLTVL.

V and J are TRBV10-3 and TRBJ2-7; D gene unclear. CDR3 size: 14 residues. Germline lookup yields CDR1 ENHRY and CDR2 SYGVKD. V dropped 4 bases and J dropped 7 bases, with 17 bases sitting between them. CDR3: CAISVGPSGLEQYF. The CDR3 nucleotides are TGTGCCATCAGTGTTGGCCCCTCGGGTCTGGAGCAGTACTTC.

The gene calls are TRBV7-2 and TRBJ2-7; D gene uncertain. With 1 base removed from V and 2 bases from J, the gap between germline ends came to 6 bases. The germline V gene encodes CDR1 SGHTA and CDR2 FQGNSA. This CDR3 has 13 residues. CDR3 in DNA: TGTGCCAGCAGCTTAGACAGAGCCTACGAGCAGTACTTC. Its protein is CASSLDRAYEQYF.